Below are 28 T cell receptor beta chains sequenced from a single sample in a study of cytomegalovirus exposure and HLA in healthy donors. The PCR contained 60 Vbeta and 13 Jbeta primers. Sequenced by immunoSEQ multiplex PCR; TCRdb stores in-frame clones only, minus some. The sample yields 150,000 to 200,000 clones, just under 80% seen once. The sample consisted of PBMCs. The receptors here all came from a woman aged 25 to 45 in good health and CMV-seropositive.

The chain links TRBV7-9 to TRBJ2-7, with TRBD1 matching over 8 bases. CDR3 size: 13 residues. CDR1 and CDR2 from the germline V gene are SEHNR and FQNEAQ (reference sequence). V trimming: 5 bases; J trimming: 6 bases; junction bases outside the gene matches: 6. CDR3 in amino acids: CASSADRVGEQYF. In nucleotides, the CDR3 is TGTGCCAGCAGCGCGGACAGGGTAGGCGAGCAGTACTTC.

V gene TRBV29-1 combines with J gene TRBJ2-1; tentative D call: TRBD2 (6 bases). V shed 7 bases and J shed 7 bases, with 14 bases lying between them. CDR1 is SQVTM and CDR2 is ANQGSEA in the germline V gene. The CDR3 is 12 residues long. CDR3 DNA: TGCAGCGCCAACAGGAGGGGAAATGAGCAGTTCTTC. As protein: CSANRRGNEQFF.

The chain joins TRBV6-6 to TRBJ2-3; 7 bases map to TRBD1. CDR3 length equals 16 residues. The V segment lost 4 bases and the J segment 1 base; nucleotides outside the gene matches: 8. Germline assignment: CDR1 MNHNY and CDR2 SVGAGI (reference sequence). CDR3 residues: CASSSPTGTGTDTQYF. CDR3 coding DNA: TGTGCCAGCAGTTCACCGACAGGGACGGGCACAGATACGCAGTATTTT.

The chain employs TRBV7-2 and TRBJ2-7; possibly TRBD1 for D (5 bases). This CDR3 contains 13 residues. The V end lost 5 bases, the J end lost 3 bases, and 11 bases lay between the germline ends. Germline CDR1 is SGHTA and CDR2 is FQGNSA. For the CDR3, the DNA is TGTGCCAGCAGCGCTATAAGGGGCTACGAGCAGTACTTC. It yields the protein CASSAIRGYEQYF.

The CDR3 DNA reads as TGTGCCAGCAGCCCCACGACACGTCCCTACGAGCAGTACTTC. The encoded protein is CASSPTTRPYEQYF. The chain links TRBV7-9 to TRBJ2-7; D is undetermined. There are 14 residues in the CDR3. Trimming removed 5 bases from V and 2 bases from J, with 13 bases in between. Germline CDR1 reads SEHNR; CDR2 reads FQNEAQ (reference sequence).

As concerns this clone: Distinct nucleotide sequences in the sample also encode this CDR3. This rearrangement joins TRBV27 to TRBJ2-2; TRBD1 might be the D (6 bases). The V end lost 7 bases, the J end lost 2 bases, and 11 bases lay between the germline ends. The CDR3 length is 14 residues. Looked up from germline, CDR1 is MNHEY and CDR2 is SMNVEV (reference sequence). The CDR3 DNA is TGTGCCAGCATCAGGACAGCAAACACCGGGGAGCTGTTTTTT. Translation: CASIRTANTGELFF.

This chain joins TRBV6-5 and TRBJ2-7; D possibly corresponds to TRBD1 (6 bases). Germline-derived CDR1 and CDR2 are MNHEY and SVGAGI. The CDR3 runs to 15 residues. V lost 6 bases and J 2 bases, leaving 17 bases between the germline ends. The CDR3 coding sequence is TGTGCCAGCAGGCAGTACCGGGACATCCCCTACGAGCAGTACTTC. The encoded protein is CASRQYRDIPYEQYF.

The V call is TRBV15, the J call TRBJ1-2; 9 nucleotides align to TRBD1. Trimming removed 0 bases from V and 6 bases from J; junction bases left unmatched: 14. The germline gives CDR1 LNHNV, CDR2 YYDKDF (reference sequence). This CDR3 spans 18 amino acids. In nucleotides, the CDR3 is TGTGCCACCAGCAGAGATTACGATAAGCGGGGACAGGGCCATGGCTACACCTTC. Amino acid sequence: CATSRDYDKRGQGHGYTF.

The CDR3 region has the DNA TGTGCCAGCAGCTTAGTGGTTGGCAGCGGCAAAGGCGGAGCTTTCTTT. Translating it yields CASSLVVGSGKGGAFF. The chain has TRBV13 and TRBJ1-1; D is unclear. CDR3 size: 16 residues. The ends were cut back, 1 base at V and 10 bases at J, with 22 bases in the middle. Germline CDR1 PRHDT, CDR2 FYEKMQ (reference sequence). The complete variable domain, with remaining parts taken from reference TRBV13 and TRBJ1-1, reads AAGVIQSPRHLIKEKRETATLKCYPIPRHDTVYWYQQGPGQDPQFLISFYEKMQSDKGSIPDRFSAQQFSDYHSELNMSSLELGDSALYFCASSLVVGSGKGGAFFGQGTRLTVV.

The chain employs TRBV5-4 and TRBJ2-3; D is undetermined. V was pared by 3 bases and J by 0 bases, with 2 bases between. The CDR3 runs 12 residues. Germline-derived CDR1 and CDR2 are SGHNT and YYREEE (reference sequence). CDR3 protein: CASSSSTDTQYF. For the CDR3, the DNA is TGTGCCAGCAGCTCGAGCACAGATACGCAGTATTTT.

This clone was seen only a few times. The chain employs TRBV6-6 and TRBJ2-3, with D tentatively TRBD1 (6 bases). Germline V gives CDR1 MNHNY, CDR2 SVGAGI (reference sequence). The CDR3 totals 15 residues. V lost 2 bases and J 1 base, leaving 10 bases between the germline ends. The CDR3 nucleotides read TGTGCCAGCAGTTACCGAGGGGGTGGCACAGATACGCAGTATTTT. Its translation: CASSYRGGGTDTQYF.

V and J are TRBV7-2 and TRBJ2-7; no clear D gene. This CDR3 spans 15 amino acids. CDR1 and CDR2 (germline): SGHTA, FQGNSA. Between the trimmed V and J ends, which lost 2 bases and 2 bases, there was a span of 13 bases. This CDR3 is CASSLRPGRPYEQYF. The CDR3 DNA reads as TGTGCCAGCAGCTTAAGGCCTGGGCGCCCCTACGAGCAGTACTTC.

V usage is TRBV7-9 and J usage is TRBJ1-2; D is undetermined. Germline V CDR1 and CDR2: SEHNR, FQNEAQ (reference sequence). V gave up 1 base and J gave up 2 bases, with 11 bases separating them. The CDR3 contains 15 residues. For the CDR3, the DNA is TGTGCCAGCAGCTTAGGTTCAGGCCGCAACTATGGCTACACCTTC. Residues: CASSLGSGRNYGYTF.

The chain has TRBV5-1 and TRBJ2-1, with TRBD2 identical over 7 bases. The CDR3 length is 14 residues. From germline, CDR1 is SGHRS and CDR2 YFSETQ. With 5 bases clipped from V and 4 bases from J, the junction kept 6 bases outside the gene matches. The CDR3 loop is CASSGGGMYNEQFF. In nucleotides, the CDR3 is TGCGCCAGCAGTGGGGGGGGGATGTACAATGAGCAGTTCTTC.

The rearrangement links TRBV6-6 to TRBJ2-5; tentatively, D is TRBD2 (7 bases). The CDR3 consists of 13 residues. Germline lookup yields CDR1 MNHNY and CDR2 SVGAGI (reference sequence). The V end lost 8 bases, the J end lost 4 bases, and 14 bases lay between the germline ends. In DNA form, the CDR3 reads TGTGCCAGCGGCACAGGGAGGGGAGAGACCCAGTACTTC. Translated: CASGTGRGETQYF.

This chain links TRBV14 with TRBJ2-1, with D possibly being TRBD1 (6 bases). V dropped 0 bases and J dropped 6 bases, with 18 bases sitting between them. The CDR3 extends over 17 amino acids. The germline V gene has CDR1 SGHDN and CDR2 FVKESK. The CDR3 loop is CASSQEGVQGRRNEQFF. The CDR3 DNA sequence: TGTGCCAGCAGCCAAGAGGGGGTACAGGGAAGGCGCAATGAGCAGTTCTTC. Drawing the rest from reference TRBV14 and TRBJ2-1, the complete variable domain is EAGVTQFPSHSVIEKGQTVTLRCDPISGHDNLYWYRRVMGKEIKFLLHFVKESKQDESGMPNNRFLAERTGGTYSTLKVQPAELEDSGVYFCASSQEGVQGRRNEQFFGPGTRLTVL.

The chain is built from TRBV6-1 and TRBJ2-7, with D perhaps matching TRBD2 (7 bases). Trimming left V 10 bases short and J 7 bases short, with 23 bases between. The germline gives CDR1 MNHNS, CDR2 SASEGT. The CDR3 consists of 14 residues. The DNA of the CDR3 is TGTGCCACCCATAAGGGCGGGGGCCTTAGGGAGCAGTACTTC. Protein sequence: CATHKGGGLREQYF.

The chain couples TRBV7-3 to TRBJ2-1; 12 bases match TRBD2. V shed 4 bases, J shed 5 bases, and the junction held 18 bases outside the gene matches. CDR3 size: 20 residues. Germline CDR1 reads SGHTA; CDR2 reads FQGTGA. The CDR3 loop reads CASSSLILAGGRGVHNEQFF. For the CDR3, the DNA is TGTGCCAGCAGCTCTCTAATACTAGCGGGGGGCCGAGGGGTACACAATGAGCAGTTCTTC. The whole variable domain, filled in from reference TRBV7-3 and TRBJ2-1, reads GAGVSQTPSNKVTEKGKYVELRCDPISGHTALYWYRQSLGQGPEFLIYFQGTGAADDSGLPNDRFFAVRPEGSVSTLKIQRTERGDSAVYLCASSSLILAGGRGVHNEQFFGPGTRLTVL.

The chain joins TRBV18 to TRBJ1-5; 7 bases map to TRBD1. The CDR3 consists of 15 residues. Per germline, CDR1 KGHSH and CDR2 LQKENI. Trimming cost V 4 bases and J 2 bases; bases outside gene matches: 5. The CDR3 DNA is TGTGCCAGCTCACGAACAGGGGTGGGCAATCAGCCCCAGCATTTT. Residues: CASSRTGVGNQPQHF. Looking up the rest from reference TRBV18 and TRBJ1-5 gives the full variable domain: NAGVMQNPRHLVRRRGQEARLRCSPMKGHSHVYWYRQLPEEGLKFMVYLQKENIIDESGMPKERFSAEFPKEGPSILRIQQVVRGDSAAYFCASSRTGVGNQPQHFGDGTRLSIL.

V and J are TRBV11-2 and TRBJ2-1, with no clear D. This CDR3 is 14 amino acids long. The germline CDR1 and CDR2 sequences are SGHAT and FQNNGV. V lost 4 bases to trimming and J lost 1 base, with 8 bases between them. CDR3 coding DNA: TGTGCCAGCAGCTCCACGACATCCTACAATGAGCAGTTCTTC. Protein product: CASSSTTSYNEQFF.

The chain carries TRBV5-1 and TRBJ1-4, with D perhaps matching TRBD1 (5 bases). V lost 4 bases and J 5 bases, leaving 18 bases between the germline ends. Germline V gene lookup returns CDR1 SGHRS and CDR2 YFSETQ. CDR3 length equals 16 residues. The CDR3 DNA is TGCGCCAGCAGCCCTGCGGCGGGACCGGGGAATGAAAAACTGTTTTTT. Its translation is CASSPAAGPGNEKLFF.

DNA for the CDR3: TGTGCCAGCAGTTTCAGCAGGGACAGCTACTATGGCTACACCTTC. This sequence encodes CASSFSRDSYYGYTF. The rearrangement uses TRBV27 and TRBJ1-2; 7 bases are shared with TRBD1. Looked up from germline, CDR1 is MNHEY and CDR2 is SMNVEV (reference sequence). CDR3 length: 15 residues. V shed 3 bases and J 3 bases; nucleotides not matched to a gene: 7.

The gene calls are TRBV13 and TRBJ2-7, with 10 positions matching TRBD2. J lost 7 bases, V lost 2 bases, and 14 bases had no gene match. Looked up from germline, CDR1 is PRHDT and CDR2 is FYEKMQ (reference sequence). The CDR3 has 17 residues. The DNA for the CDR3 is TGTGCCAGCAGCTTAAGTTTTAGCGGGAGGAAGCCGGGAGAGCAGTACTTC. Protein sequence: CASSLSFSGRKPGEQYF. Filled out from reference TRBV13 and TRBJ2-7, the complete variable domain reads AAGVIQSPRHLIKEKRETATLKCYPIPRHDTVYWYQQGPGQDPQFLISFYEKMQSDKGSIPDRFSAQQFSDYHSELNMSSLELGDSALYFCASSLSFSGRKPGEQYFGPGTRLTVT.

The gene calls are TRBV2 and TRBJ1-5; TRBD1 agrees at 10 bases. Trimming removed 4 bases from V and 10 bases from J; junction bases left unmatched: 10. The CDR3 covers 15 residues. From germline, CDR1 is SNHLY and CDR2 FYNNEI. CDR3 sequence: CASSGGTGAEGPQHF. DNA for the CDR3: TGTGCCAGCAGTGGCGGGACAGGGGCCGAAGGACCCCAGCATTTT.

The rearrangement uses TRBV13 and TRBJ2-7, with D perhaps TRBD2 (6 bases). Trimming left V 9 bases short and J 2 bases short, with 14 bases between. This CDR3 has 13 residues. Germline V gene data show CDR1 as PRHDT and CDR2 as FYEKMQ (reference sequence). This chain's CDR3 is CASKFRGTYEQYF. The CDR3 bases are TGTGCCAGTAAGTTCCGGGGGACCTACGAGCAGTACTTC.

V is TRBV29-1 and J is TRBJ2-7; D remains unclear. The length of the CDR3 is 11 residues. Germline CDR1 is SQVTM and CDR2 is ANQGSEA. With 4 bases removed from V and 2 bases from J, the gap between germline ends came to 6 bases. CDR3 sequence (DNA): TGCAGCGTTGGAGCCCCCTACGAGCAGTACTTC. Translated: CSVGAPYEQYF.

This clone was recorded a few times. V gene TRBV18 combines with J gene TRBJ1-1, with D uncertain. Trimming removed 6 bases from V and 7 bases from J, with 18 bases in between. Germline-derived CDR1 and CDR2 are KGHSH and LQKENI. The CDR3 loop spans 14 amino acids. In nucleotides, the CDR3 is TGTGCCAGCTCCCCGGCAGGAAATAATGGTGAAGCTTTCTTT. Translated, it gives CASSPAGNNGEAFF.

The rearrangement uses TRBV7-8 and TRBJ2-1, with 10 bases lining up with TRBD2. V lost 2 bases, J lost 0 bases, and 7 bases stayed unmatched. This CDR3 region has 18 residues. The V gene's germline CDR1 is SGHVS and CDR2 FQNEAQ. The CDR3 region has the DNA TGTGCCAGCAGCTTATACCTATCTAGCGGGAGCTCCTACAATGAGCAGTTCTTC. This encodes CASSLYLSSGSSYNEQFF.